The 19 T cell receptor beta chains presented below share a single source sample, sequenced in a study of T cells in Graves' hyperthyroidism and ophthalmopathy. Researchers took RNA transcripts and amplified the TCR beta CDR3 regions from them. First-round RT-PCR targeting the TCR CDR3 was performed with the HTBI primer set. TCRdb processed the multiplex PCR reads anew with MiXCR; each CDR3 protein has one entry. There are 300,000 to 450,000 distinct CDR3 sequences in the sample; around 13% occur only once, and less than 10% lies in the top ten. Sequenced material: blood. The receptor set was obtained from a woman aged 18-29 years with Graves' hyperthyroidism.

V is TRBV12-3 or TRBV12-4 and J is TRBJ1-1; D is undetermined. The CDR3 runs 11 residues. The V and J ends lost 4 bases and 6 bases respectively, with 6 bases between them. The DNA for the CDR3 is TGTGCCAGCAGTTACGCCCCTGAAGCTTTCTTT. It encodes CASSYAPEAFF.

Points on this clonotype: This may come from a read error, since a much larger clone is one base off. The chain uses TRBV4-1 and TRBJ2-1; 9 bases map to TRBD2. The J call may not be correct, given that the DNA end is closer to TRBJ2-7. Germline V gene sequence: CDR1 MGHRA, CDR2 YSYEKL. CDR3 length: 15 amino acids. The CDR3 DNA is TGCGCCAGCAGCCCAGCGGGAGGACCCTACAATGAGCAGTACTTC. Its translation is CASSPAGGPYNEQYF.

With regard to this clonotype: The missing conserved phenylalanine or tryptophan at the end of this CDR3 makes a read error likely. This chain joins TRBV27 and TRBJ2-3; D unclear. Trimming left V 3 bases short and J 5 bases short, with 9 bases between. Per germline, CDR1 MNHEY and CDR2 SMNVEV (reference sequence). There are 13 residues in the CDR3. As DNA, the CDR3 is TGTGCCAGCAGTTTCCGGGTTGGAGATACGCAGTATCTT. Amino acids: CASSFRVGDTQYL.

The rearrangement links TRBV9 to TRBJ1-1; possibly TRBD1 for D (5 bases). The V end was cut by 5 bases, the J end by 5 bases, with 16 bases between. In germline, CDR1 is SGDLS, CDR2 YYNGEE. The CDR3 sequence is 14 residues long. This chain's CDR3 is CASRLGPEGTEAFF. CDR3 DNA: TGTGCCAGCAGGTTGGGCCCGGAGGGGACTGAAGCTTTCTTT.

The chain is built from TRBV29-1 and TRBJ1-2, with a tentative D call TRBD1 (5 bases). The CDR3 spans 12 residues. The V and J ends lost 3 bases and 4 bases respectively, with 9 bases between them. The germline V gene encodes CDR1 SQVTM and CDR2 ANQGSEA. The CDR3 DNA sequence: TGCAGCGTTGAGGGGCAGTTCTATGGCTACACCTTC. Amino acid sequence: CSVEGQFYGYTF.

This clonotype has ten or more counts. The V and J genes are TRBV7-2 and TRBJ2-3, with 7 nucleotides matching TRBD2. CDR3 length: 14 residues. V gave up 1 base and J gave up 8 bases; unmatched junction bases: 6. Germline-derived CDR1 and CDR2 are SGHTA and FQGNSA. The DNA for the CDR3 is TGTGCCAGCAGCTTAGTGCGGGAGTTGGGTACGCAGTATTTT. Protein product: CASSLVRELGTQYF.

This chain uses TRBV30 with TRBJ2-3; 8 nucleotides match TRBD2. V trimming: 2 bases; J trimming: 5 bases; junction bases outside the gene matches: 3. Per germline, CDR1 GTSNPN and CDR2 SVGIG (reference sequence). The CDR3 consists of 13 residues. CDR3 sequence: CAWSSGGGDTQYF. As DNA, the CDR3 is TGTGCCTGGAGTTCGGGAGGGGGAGATACGCAGTATTTT.

Many counts were recorded for this clonotype. The chain combines TRBV2 with TRBJ1-5; 7 bases map to TRBD1. CDR1 is SNHLY, CDR2 FYNNEI, per germline. There are 13 residues in the CDR3. The V and J ends lost 10 bases and 6 bases, in that order; junction bases with no gene match: 9. The CDR3: CAIVTGQGQPQHF. Written as DNA, the CDR3 is TGTGCCATTGTGACAGGGCAGGGTCAGCCCCAGCATTTT.

This clonotype was recorded many times. The chain has TRBV11-1 and TRBJ2-1; TRBD2 aligns across 7 bases. CDR3 length equals 17 residues. The V gene's germline CDR1 is SGHAT and CDR2 FQDESV (reference sequence). Trimming at V came to 5 bases and at J to 4 bases, leaving 14 bases not matched to a gene. CDR3 residues: CASSVGGGDGNYNEQFF. CDR3 sequence (DNA): TGTGCCAGCAGCGTGGGGGGAGGGGACGGCAATTACAATGAGCAGTTCTTC.

The sample holds many counts of this clonotype. This chain joins TRBV7-8 and TRBJ2-2; weak D call: TRBD2 (6 bases). Trimming took off 2 bases at V and 3 bases at J, with 10 bases between the two ends. The CDR3 runs to 15 residues. CDR1 and CDR2 from the germline V gene are SGHVS and FQNEAQ. CDR3 nucleotide sequence: TGTGCCAGCAGCTTATGGGGGAGGTACACCGGGGAGCTGTTTTTT. Translating gives CASSLWGRYTGELFF.

This clonotype has ten or more counts. In nucleotides, the CDR3 is TGCAGTGCTCTAGCGGGAGGGCCTTCCTACGAGCAGTACTTC. Translating gives CSALAGGPSYEQYF. The V call is TRBV20-1, the J call TRBJ2-7; 12 bases align to TRBD2. V trimming: 5 bases; J trimming: 1 base; junction bases outside the gene matches: 3. The length of the CDR3 is 14 residues. Germline-derived CDR1 and CDR2 are DFQATT and SNEGSKA (reference sequence).

This clonotype occurred many times. The CDR3 DNA is TGTGCCAGCACCGGACTCATCTCCGGGGCCTACGAGCAGTACTTC. Protein: CASTGLISGAYEQYF. The chain joins TRBV6-2 or TRBV6-3 to TRBJ2-7; perhaps TRBD2 as D (5 bases). CDR1 and CDR2 (germline): MNHEY, SVGEGT. This CDR3 has 15 residues. Trimming stripped 7 bases from V and 2 bases from J, with 18 bases between.

The V gene is TRBV5-4, the J gene TRBJ1-2, with D tentatively TRBD1 (5 bases). Trimming cost V 4 bases and J 4 bases, with 14 bases left between them. Germline loops: CDR1 SGHNT, CDR2 YYREEE (reference sequence). The CDR3 is made up of 14 amino acids. The CDR3 is CASSPGTAFYGYTF. DNA of the CDR3: TGTGCCAGCAGCCCGGGGACTGCCTTCTATGGCTACACCTTC.

Ten or more counts support this clonotype. This chain connects TRBV7-9 to TRBJ2-7; perhaps TRBD2 as D (6 bases). V was cut by 4 bases and J by 3 bases, with 16 bases left in between. Germline assignment: CDR1 SEHNR and CDR2 FQNEAQ (reference sequence). This CDR3 is built from 15 residues. CDR3: CASSSHQAGFYEQYF. The CDR3 region has the DNA TGTGCCAGCAGCTCCCATCAGGCGGGGTTCTACGAGCAGTACTTC. The whole variable domain, filled in from reference TRBV7-9 and TRBJ2-7, reads DTGVSQNPRHKITKRGQNVTFRCDPISEHNRLYWYRQTLGQGPEFLTYFQNEAQLEKSRLLSDRFSAERPKGSFSTLEIQRTEQGDSAMYLCASSSHQAGFYEQYFGPGTRLTVT.

Notes on this clonotype: Since a much larger clone is just one base distant, this may be a read error. This chain links TRBV5-1 with TRBJ1-2, with D unclear. CDR1 and CDR2 (germline): SGHRS, YFSETQ. The V end lost 4 bases, the J end lost 5 bases, and 12 bases lay between the germline ends. The CDR3 is made up of 13 amino acids. The CDR3: CASSVEQTYGYTF. The DNA for the CDR3 is TGCGCCAGCAGCGTGGAGCAAACATATGGCTACACCTTC.

A note on this clonotype: It may be a read error: a sequence one base away is much more abundant. This chain connects TRBV20-1 to TRBJ1-1; no clear D gene. Germline loops: CDR1 DFQATT, CDR2 SNEGSKA (reference sequence). The CDR3 spans 14 residues. With 3 bases removed from V and 0 bases from J, the gap between germline ends came to 11 bases. CDR3 loop: CSASGEELNTEAFF. Here the CDR3 DNA reads TGCAGTGCTAGCGGTGAGGAATTGAACACTGAAGCTTTCTTT.

This clonotype was seen ten or more times. CDR3 bases: TGTGCCAGCAGTTTCCGACAGGGGGTCAGGGCTAACTATGGCTACACCTTC. This gives the protein CASSFRQGVRANYGYTF. V is TRBV28 and J is TRBJ1-2; TRBD1 matches at 9 bases. Germline CDR1 reads MDHEN; CDR2 reads SYDVKM. V lost 3 bases, J lost 0 bases, and 8 bases stayed unmatched. This CDR3 has 17 amino acids.

In nucleotides, the CDR3 is TGCGCCAGCAGCCAAGTCGGACAGGTGCTTGGCTACACCTTC. Translating it yields CASSQVGQVLGYTF. This sequence joins TRBV4-1 and TRBJ1-2; TRBD1 matches at 7 bases. CDR1 MGHRA and CDR2 YSYEKL come from the germline V gene. Germline trimming cut 1 base from V and 7 bases from J; bases unmatched to any gene: 6. There are 14 residues in the CDR3.

There are many counts of this clonotype. The rearrangement uses TRBV20-1 and TRBJ1-5, with D possibly matching TRBD1 (5 bases). CDR1 DFQATT and CDR2 SNEGSKA come from the germline V gene (reference sequence). The CDR3 consists of 13 residues. Trimming removed 3 bases from V and 6 bases from J, with 12 bases in between. CDR3 sequence reads: CSASEGRGQPQHF. As DNA, the CDR3 is TGCAGTGCTAGCGAGGGGCGAGGTCAGCCCCAGCATTTT.